Each of the 30 T cell receptor beta chains below was sequenced from the same sample in a study of T cells in localized non-small cell lung cancer. Some clones are missing from TCRdb's copy, which holds only in-frame ones; the method was immunoSEQ multiplex PCR. The sample lists tens of thousands of clones, 86% seen once, with 0.95% to 1.3% in the top ten. The sequenced sample was peripheral blood, obtained before any cancer treatment. Receptor source: a woman between 40 and 69 years old with stage I lung adenocarcinoma.

V usage is TRBV6-5 and J usage is TRBJ2-7, with a tentative D call TRBD2 (5 bases). V was pared by 7 bases and J by 7 bases, with 11 bases between. Germline values: CDR1 MNHEY, CDR2 SVGAGI. This CDR3 region has 11 residues. CDR3 amino acids: CASTRRGEQYF. The DNA for the CDR3 is TGTGCCAGCACCCGACGGGGTGAGCAGTACTTC.

This clone appeared a few times. The V and J genes are TRBV25-1 and TRBJ1-2; tentative D call: TRBD1 (6 bases). Trimming cost V 11 bases and J 8 bases, with 18 bases left between them. This CDR3 spans 12 amino acids. Per the germline V gene, CDR1 is MGHDK and CDR2 is SYGVNS. CDR3 sequence: CAEQSNQGGYTF. The DNA of the CDR3 is TGTGCCGAGCAGTCCAACCAGGGGGGCTACACCTTC.

The genes are TRBV5-1 and TRBJ2-5; TRBD2 matches 14 bases. V lost 6 bases, J lost 0 bases, and 1 base stayed unmatched. The CDR3 has 15 amino acids. From germline, CDR1 is SGHRS and CDR2 YFSETQ. The CDR3 bases are TGCGCCAGCAAGACTAGCGGGGGGGACCAAGAGACCCAGTACTTC. Translating it yields CASKTSGGDQETQYF.

This chain links TRBV18 with TRBJ1-3; D unclear. Trimming removed 2 bases from V and 1 base from J, with 9 bases in between. Germline lookup yields CDR1 KGHSH and CDR2 LQKENI. The CDR3 extends over 15 amino acids. Here the CDR3 DNA reads TGTGCCAGCTCACCAAGTCAGATTTCTGGAAACACCATATATTTT. It specifies CASSPSQISGNTIYF.

This chain links TRBV13 with TRBJ2-3; D gene uncertain. Germline V gives CDR1 PRHDT, CDR2 FYEKMQ (reference sequence). Between the trimmed V and J ends, which lost 2 bases and 3 bases, there was a span of 6 bases. The CDR3 loop spans 13 amino acids. The CDR3 is CASSLIGTDTQYF. The CDR3 DNA sequence: TGTGCCAGCAGCTTAATCGGTACAGATACGCAGTATTTT.

V and J are TRBV18 and TRBJ1-5; D not certain. V gave up 3 bases and J gave up 11 bases, with 14 bases separating them. CDR1 is KGHSH and CDR2 is LQKENI in the germline V gene. The length of the CDR3 is 13 residues. This CDR3 is CASSPSQSEAQHF. The CDR3 nucleotides read TGTGCCAGCTCACCGTCTCAGTCCGAGGCCCAGCATTTT.

This clone was recorded a few times. The chain couples TRBV29-1 to TRBJ1-2; tentative D call: TRBD1 (6 bases). CDR3 length: 15 residues. Germline V gives CDR1 SQVTM, CDR2 ANQGSEA. Trimming cost V 1 base and J 1 base, with 13 bases left between them. The CDR3 sequence is CSVEGGQGINYGYTF. The CDR3 DNA is TGCAGCGTTGAAGGGGGCCAGGGGATTAACTATGGCTACACCTTC.

The gene calls are TRBV9 and TRBJ2-5, with 9 bases lining up with TRBD2. With 0 bases clipped from V and 0 bases from J, the junction kept 6 bases outside the gene matches. Looked up from germline, CDR1 is SGDLS and CDR2 is YYNGEE. This CDR3 has 17 residues. The CDR3, as DNA: TGTGCCAGCAGCGTAGCCATAGCGGGGGAATACCAAGAGACCCAGTACTTC. It is translated as CASSVAIAGEYQETQYF.

The rearrangement joins TRBV7-2 to TRBJ2-1; 8 bases agree with TRBD2. Germline CDR1 is SGHTA and CDR2 is FQGNSA. V trimming: 4 bases; J trimming: 9 bases; junction bases outside the gene matches: 5. CDR3 length: 13 residues. CDR3 region: CASSWGLVAEQFF. The CDR3, as DNA: TGTGCCAGCAGCTGGGGACTAGTCGCTGAGCAGTTCTTC. Looking up the rest from reference TRBV7-2 and TRBJ2-1 gives the full variable domain: GAGVSQSPSNKVTEKGKDVELRCDPISGHTALYWYRQSLGQGLEFLIYFQGNSAPDKSGLPSDRFSAERTGGSVSTLTIQRTQQEDSAVYLCASSWGLVAEQFFGPGTRLTVL.

This chain joins TRBV9 and TRBJ2-3; 12 bases agree with TRBD2. CDR3 length: 17 amino acids. V was clipped by 0 bases and J by 3 bases; unmatched bases: 5. Germline V gene lookup returns CDR1 SGDLS and CDR2 YYNGEE. CDR3 sequence (DNA): TGTGCCAGCAGCGTAGCTAGCGGGGGGGCCAGTACAGATACGCAGTATTTT. Translated: CASSVASGGASTDTQYF.

This sequence joins TRBV6-1 and TRBJ2-3, with 8 bases lining up with TRBD2. The CDR3 contains 15 residues. Germline CDR1 MNHNS, CDR2 SASEGT. J gave up 0 bases and V 5 bases, and 4 bases lay outside the gene matches. The CDR3 DNA is TGTGCCAGCAGTCTAATAGCGGGGAGCACAGATACGCAGTATTTT. Amino acids: CASSLIAGSTDTQYF.

J is TRBJ1-1 and V is TRBV4-2, with 10 nucleotides matching TRBD1. The germline gives CDR1 LGHNA, CDR2 YNFKEQ. The length of the CDR3 is 15 residues. V shed 1 base and J 5 bases; nucleotides not matched to a gene: 4. The CDR3 region has the DNA TGTGCCAGCAGCCAAGCGGGACAGGGGAAAACTGAAGCTTTCTTT. Translation gives CASSQAGQGKTEAFF.

The V call is TRBV2, the J call TRBJ1-5; D unclear. This CDR3 spans 15 amino acids. Germline CDR1 and CDR2: SNHLY and FYNNEI. V lost 5 bases to trimming and J lost 0 bases, with 11 bases between them. The CDR3 nucleotides are TGTGCCAGCAGTTTTGCAGAGGATAGCAATCAGCCCCAGCATTTT. Translation: CASSFAEDSNQPQHF.

The rearrangement links TRBV7-6 to TRBJ1-1; D is possibly TRBD1 (5 bases). CDR1 is SGHVS and CDR2 is FNYEAQ in the germline V gene. Trimming took 2 bases from V and 6 from J, leaving 13 bases between them. This CDR3 spans 14 amino acids. The CDR3: CASSLFDRMAEAFF. The CDR3, as DNA: TGTGCCAGCAGCTTATTCGACAGAATGGCTGAAGCTTTCTTT. The whole variable domain, remainder taken from reference TRBV7-6 and TRBJ1-1, is GAGVSQSPRYKVTKRGQDVALRCDPISGHVSLYWYRQALGQGPEFLTYFNYEAQQDKSGLPNDRFSAERPEGSISTLTIQRTEQRDSAMYRCASSLFDRMAEAFFGQGTRLTVV.

CDR3 in DNA: TGTGCCAGTAGTATTCAGGGCAGGGTCTTAGGTAAGCCCCAGCATTTT. Protein: CASSIQGRVLGKPQHF. J is TRBJ1-5 and V is TRBV19; D may be TRBD1 (5 bases). V was shortened by 3 bases and J by 8 bases, with 20 bases between the two germline ends. The germline CDR1 and CDR2 sequences are LNHDA and SQIVND (reference sequence). The length of the CDR3 is 16 residues. Full variable domain (outside the CDR3, taken from reference TRBV19 and TRBJ1-5): DGGITQSPKYLFRKEGQNVTLSCEQNLNHDAMYWYRQDPGQGLRLIYYSQIVNDFQKGDIAEGYSVSREKKESFPLTVTSAQKNPTAFYLCASSIQGRVLGKPQHFGDGTRLSIL.

This sequence joins TRBV5-1 and TRBJ1-1; 7 bases agree with TRBD1. Per the germline V gene, CDR1 is SGHRS and CDR2 is YFSETQ. V lost 5 bases to trimming and J lost 4 bases; unmatched junction nucleotides: 11. The CDR3 spans 15 residues. CDR3 bases: TGCGCCAGCAGAATGACGACAGGGTCAACCACTGAAGCTTTCTTT. It codes for CASRMTTGSTTEAFF.

The chain carries TRBV5-5 and TRBJ2-7; 7 bases match TRBD2. The germline V gene encodes CDR1 SGHKS and CDR2 YYEKEE (reference sequence). Trimming cost V 3 bases and J 6 bases; bases outside gene matches: 9. CDR3 length equals 14 residues. The CDR3 DNA sequence: TGTGCCAGCAGCTCTCAGGGAGGGATCTCCGAGCAGTACTTC. Its translation: CASSSQGGISEQYF.

The gene calls are TRBV11-3 and TRBJ2-7; D possibly uses TRBD1 or TRBD2 (8 bases each). Looked up from germline, CDR1 is SGHNT and CDR2 is YENEEA. This CDR3 comprises 17 residues. The V gene lost 9 bases and the J gene lost 0 bases, with 24 bases spanning the gap. The CDR3 reads CASPGQAGLADSYEQYF. In DNA, the CDR3 is TGTGCCAGTCCGGGACAGGCTGGACTAGCCGACTCCTACGAGCAGTACTTC.

This rearrangement joins TRBV6-1 to TRBJ1-1; D is undetermined. From germline, CDR1 is MNHNS and CDR2 SASEGT. This CDR3 spans 14 amino acids. The V and J ends lost 3 bases and 6 bases respectively, with 14 bases between them. CDR3 residues: CASSEGFERPEAFF. CDR3 in DNA: TGTGCCAGCAGTGAGGGATTCGAACGGCCTGAAGCTTTCTTT.

J is TRBJ2-3 and V is TRBV11-2; 9 nucleotides agree with TRBD2. The germline CDR1 and CDR2 sequences are SGHAT and FQNNGV. Trimming took 3 bases from V and 5 from J; bases not matched to a gene: 6. This CDR3 spans 15 amino acids. The CDR3 here is CASSLRGGGGDTQYF. For the CDR3, the DNA is TGTGCCAGCAGCTTGCGGGGGGGCGGCGGAGATACGCAGTATTTT. The variable domain in full, completed from reference TRBV11-2 and TRBJ2-3, reads EAGVAQSPRYKIIEKRQSVAFWCNPISGHATLYWYQQILGQGPKLLIQFQNNGVVDDSQLPKDRFSAERLKGVDSTLKIQPAKLEDSAVYLCASSLRGGGGDTQYFGPGTRLTVL.

V and J are TRBV9 and TRBJ2-3; 8 bases align to TRBD2. Looked up from germline, CDR1 is SGDLS and CDR2 is YYNGEE. The V segment lost 2 bases and the J segment 4 bases; nucleotides outside the gene matches: 6. This CDR3 contains 15 residues. The CDR3 nucleotides read TGTGCCAGCAGCGTGAATAGCGGGGTAGCAGATACGCAGTATTTT. It codes for CASSVNSGVADTQYF.

The chain uses TRBV7-6 and TRBJ2-7; D uncertain. Germline CDR1 SGHVS, CDR2 FNYEAQ. Trimming cost V 0 bases and J 2 bases, with 11 bases left between them. The CDR3 runs 15 residues. The CDR3 region is CASSLARDTTYEQYF. CDR3 coding DNA: TGTGCCAGCAGCTTAGCGCGTGACACAACCTACGAGCAGTACTTC.

V is TRBV10-3 and J is TRBJ1-2; 11 bases are a match to TRBD1. The CDR3 is 14 amino acids. In germline, CDR1 is ENHRY, CDR2 SYGVKD. With V trimmed by 3 bases and J by 8 bases, 5 bases remained unmatched. CDR3: CAISESDRGQGYTF. For the CDR3, the DNA is TGTGCCATCAGTGAATCGGACAGGGGGCAAGGCTACACCTTC.

V usage is TRBV7-2 and J usage is TRBJ2-2; D might be TRBD2 (6 bases). Germline CDR1 and CDR2: SGHTA and FQGNSA. Trimming removed 2 bases at V and 7 bases at J, with 11 bases between. The CDR3 extends over 14 amino acids. CDR3 nucleotides: TGTGCCAGCAGCTTACCGGGGGAAAACGGGGAGCTGTTTTTT. This codes for CASSLPGENGELFF.

CDR3 coding DNA: TGTGCCACCAGCAGAGGTACCGGGACAGGGAGCACTGAAGCTTTCTTT. Translating gives CATSRGTGTGSTEAFF. The gene calls are TRBV15 and TRBJ1-1; TRBD1 matches at 9 bases. Germline trimming cut 1 base from V and 4 bases from J; bases unmatched to any gene: 7. From germline, CDR1 is LNHNV and CDR2 YYDKDF (reference sequence). The CDR3 length is 16 residues.

The chain uses TRBV30 and TRBJ1-1, with a tentative D call TRBD1 (5 bases). V dropped 0 bases and J dropped 7 bases, with 15 bases sitting between them. The germline V gene encodes CDR1 GTSNPN and CDR2 SVGIG (reference sequence). The CDR3 extends over 14 amino acids. CDR3 nucleotide sequence: TGTGCCTGGAGTGTAGAGGGGCCCGCCGGTGAAGCTTTCTTT. Protein product: CAWSVEGPAGEAFF. Looking up the rest from reference TRBV30 and TRBJ1-1 gives the full variable domain: SQTIHQWPATLVQPVGSPLSLECTVEGTSNPNLYWYRQAAGRGLQLLFYSVGIGQISSEVPQNLSASRPQDRQFILSSKKLLLSDSGFYLCAWSVEGPAGEAFFGQGTRLTVV.

The chain joins TRBV7-2 to TRBJ2-7; 9 bases are a match to TRBD1. Germline assignment: CDR1 SGHTA and CDR2 FQGNSA. CDR3 length: 15 amino acids. Trimming at V came to 4 bases and at J to 5 bases, leaving 9 bases not matched to a gene. The CDR3 DNA follows: TGTGCCAGCAGCTCGGGGACAGGGAAATCCCACGAGCAGTACTTC. It encodes CASSSGTGKSHEQYF.

This clone occurred a few times. The chain combines TRBV6-1 with TRBJ1-1; D is undetermined. V lost 6 bases to trimming and J lost 1 base, with 6 bases between them. CDR3 length: 12 amino acids. From germline, CDR1 is MNHNS and CDR2 SASEGT. CDR3 residues: CASSRRNTEAFF. For the CDR3, the DNA is TGTGCCAGCAGCAGGAGGAACACTGAAGCTTTCTTT.

V is TRBV27 and J is TRBJ1-1; D uncertain. In germline, CDR1 is MNHEY, CDR2 SMNVEV (reference sequence). V was shortened by 2 bases and J by 6 bases, with 10 bases between the two germline ends. This CDR3 is built from 13 residues. This CDR3 reads CASSLQKGPEAFF. CDR3 nucleotide sequence: TGTGCCAGCAGTTTACAGAAAGGCCCTGAAGCTTTCTTT.

The J gene is TRBJ2-7, the V gene TRBV7-2; 7 bases line up with TRBD2. The germline V gene has CDR1 SGHTA and CDR2 FQGNSA. This CDR3 is 15 amino acids long. V trimming: 7 bases; J trimming: 2 bases; junction bases outside the gene matches: 11. CDR3 nucleotides: TGTGCCAGCACCCTACTAGCGTCGGAGACCTACGAGCAGTACTTC. This gives the protein CASTLLASETYEQYF.